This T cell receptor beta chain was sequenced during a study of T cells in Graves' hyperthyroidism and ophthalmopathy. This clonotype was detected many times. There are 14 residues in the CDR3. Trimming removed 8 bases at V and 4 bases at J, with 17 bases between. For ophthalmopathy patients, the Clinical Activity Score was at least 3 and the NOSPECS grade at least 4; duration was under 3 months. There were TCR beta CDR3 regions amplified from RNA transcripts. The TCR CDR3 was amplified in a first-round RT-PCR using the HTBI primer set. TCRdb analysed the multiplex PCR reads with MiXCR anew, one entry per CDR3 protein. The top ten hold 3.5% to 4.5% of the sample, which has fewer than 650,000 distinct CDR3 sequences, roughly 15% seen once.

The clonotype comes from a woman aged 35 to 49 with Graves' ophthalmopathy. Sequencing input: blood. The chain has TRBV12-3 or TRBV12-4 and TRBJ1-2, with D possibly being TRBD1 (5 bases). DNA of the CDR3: TGTGCCAGCGTCGGGACGGAGTCCCCCTATGGCTACACCTTC. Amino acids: CASVGTESPYGYTF.